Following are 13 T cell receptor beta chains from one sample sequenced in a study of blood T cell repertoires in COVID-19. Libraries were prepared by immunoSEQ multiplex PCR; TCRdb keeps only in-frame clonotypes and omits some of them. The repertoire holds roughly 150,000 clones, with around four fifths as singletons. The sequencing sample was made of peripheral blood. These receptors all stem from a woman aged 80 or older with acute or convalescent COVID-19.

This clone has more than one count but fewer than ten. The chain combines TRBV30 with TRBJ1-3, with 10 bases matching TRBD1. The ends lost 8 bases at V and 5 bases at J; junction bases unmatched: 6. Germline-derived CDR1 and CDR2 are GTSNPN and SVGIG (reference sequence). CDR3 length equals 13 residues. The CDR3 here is CAGDRGDRNTIYF. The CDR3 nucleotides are TGTGCCGGGGACAGGGGAGATCGAAACACCATATATTTT.

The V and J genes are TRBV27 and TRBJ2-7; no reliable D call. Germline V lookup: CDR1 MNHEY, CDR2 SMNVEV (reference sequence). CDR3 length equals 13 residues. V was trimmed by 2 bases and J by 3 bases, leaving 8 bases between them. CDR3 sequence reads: CASSLVENYEQYF. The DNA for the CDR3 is TGTGCCAGCAGTTTAGTAGAGAACTACGAGCAGTACTTC.

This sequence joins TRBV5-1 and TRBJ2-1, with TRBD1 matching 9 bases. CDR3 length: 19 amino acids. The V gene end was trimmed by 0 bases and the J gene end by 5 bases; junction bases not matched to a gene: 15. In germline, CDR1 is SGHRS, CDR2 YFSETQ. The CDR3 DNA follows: TGCGCCAGCAGCTTGGCCGTGCTTTGGACAGGGGAAAAGGACAATGAGCAGTTCTTC. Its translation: CASSLAVLWTGEKDNEQFF.

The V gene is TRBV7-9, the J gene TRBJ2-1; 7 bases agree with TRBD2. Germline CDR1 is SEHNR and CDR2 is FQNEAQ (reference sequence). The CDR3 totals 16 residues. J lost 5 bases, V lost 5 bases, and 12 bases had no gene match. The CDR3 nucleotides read TGTGCCAGCAGCGCCCTCACTAGCGCCCCCGACAATGAGCAGTTCTTC. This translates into CASSALTSAPDNEQFF.

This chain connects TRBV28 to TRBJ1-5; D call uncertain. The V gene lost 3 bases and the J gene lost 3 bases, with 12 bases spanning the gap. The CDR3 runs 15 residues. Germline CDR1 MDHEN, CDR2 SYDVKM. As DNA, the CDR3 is TGTGCCAGCAGTTTGAGAGGGTCCAACAATCAGCCCCAGCATTTT. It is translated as CASSLRGSNNQPQHF.

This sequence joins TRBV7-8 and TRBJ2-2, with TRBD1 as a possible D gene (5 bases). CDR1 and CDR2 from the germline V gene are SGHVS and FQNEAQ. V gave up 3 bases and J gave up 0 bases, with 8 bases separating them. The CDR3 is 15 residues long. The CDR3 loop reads CASSFRVSNTGELFF. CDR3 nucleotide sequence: TGTGCCAGCAGCTTCAGGGTTTCGAACACCGGGGAGCTGTTTTTT.

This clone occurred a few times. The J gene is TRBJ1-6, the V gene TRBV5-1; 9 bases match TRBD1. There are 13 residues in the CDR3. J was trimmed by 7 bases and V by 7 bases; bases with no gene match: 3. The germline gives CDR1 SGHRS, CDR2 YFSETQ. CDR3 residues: CASRTGENSPLHF. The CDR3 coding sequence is TGCGCCAGCCGGACAGGGGAAAATTCACCCCTCCACTTT.

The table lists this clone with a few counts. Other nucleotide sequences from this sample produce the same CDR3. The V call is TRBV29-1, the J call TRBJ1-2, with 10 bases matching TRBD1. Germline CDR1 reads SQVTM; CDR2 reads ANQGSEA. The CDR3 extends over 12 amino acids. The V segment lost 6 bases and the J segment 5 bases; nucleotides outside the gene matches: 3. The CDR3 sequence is CSVGQGDYGYTF. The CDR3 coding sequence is TGCAGCGTCGGACAGGGGGATTATGGCTACACCTTC.

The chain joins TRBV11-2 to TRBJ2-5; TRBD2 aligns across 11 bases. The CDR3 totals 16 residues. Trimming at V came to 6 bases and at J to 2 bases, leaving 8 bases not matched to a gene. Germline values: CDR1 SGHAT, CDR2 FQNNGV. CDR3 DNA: TGTGCCAGCAGTACAGGGACTAGCGGAATGCAAGAGACCCAGTACTTC. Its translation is CASSTGTSGMQETQYF.

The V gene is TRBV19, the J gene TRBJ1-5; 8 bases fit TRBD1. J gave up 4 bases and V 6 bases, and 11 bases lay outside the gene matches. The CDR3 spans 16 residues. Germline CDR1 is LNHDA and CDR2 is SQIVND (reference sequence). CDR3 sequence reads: CASSRRGQGANQPQHF. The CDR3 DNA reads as TGTGCCAGTAGCAGAAGAGGACAGGGAGCAAATCAGCCCCAGCATTTT.

This CDR3 is CASSYVPLAGANTGELFF. The CDR3 DNA reads TGCGCCAGCAGCTATGTCCCTCTGGCAGGGGCGAACACCGGGGAGCTGTTTTTT. The chain has TRBV5-1 and TRBJ2-2; D possibly corresponds to TRBD1 (6 bases). The CDR3 sequence is 18 residues long. Germline V gene sequence: CDR1 SGHRS, CDR2 YFSETQ. Trimming cost V 3 bases and J 0 bases, with 18 bases left between them.

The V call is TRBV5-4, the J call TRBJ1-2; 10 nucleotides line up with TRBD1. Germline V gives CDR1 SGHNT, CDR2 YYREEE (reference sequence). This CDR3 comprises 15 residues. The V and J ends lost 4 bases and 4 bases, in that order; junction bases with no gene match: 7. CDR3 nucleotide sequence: TGTGCCAGCAGCACGGGGACAGGGGAGGCCTATGGCTACACCTTC. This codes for CASSTGTGEAYGYTF.

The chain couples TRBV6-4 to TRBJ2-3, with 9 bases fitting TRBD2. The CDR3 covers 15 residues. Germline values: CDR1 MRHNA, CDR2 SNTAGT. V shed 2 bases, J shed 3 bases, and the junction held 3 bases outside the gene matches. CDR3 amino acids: CASSDQRGATDTQYF. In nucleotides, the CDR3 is TGTGCCAGCAGTGACCAGCGGGGGGCTACAGATACGCAGTATTTT.